The 25 T cell receptor beta chains below come from one sample, sequenced in a study of spatial heterogeneity in lung cancer. MiXCR was run by TCRdb on the 5' RACE reads, yielding one entry per CDR3 protein. Found here are around 74,000 distinct CDR3 sequences, 13% of them singletons; the top ten hold approximately 7%. The sample's time point: sample taken at primary tumor resection. Material for sequencing was whole RNA from tumor, nontumor lung or frozen PBMC, left unsorted. This specimen was PBMCs, taken at surgery. All receptors derive from a male donor with early-stage non-small cell lung cancer.

The chain has TRBV29-1 and TRBJ2-2; D gene ambiguous. V was pared by 3 bases and J by 2 bases, with 13 bases between. There are 15 residues in the CDR3. Germline assignment: CDR1 SQVTM and CDR2 ANQGSEA. The chain's CDR3 is CSVDKGPSNTGELFF. For the CDR3, the DNA is TGCAGCGTTGACAAAGGTCCAAGCAACACCGGGGAGCTGTTTTTT.

The rearrangement links TRBV20-1 to TRBJ1-2; D unresolved. Trimming cost V 7 bases and J 0 bases, with 9 bases left between them. In germline, CDR1 is DFQATT, CDR2 SNEGSKA (reference sequence). The CDR3 is 12 residues long. CDR3 in amino acids: CSVPQANYGYTF. The DNA for the CDR3 is TGCAGTGTGCCGCAGGCTAACTATGGCTACACCTTC.

In its sample, this clonotype was seen many times. The rearrangement links TRBV29-1 to TRBJ1-1; TRBD1 agrees at 7 bases. The germline CDR1 and CDR2 sequences are SQVTM and ANQGSEA. The trim removed 1 base at V and 4 bases at J, leaving 9 bases unmatched. CDR3 length: 15 residues. In nucleotides, the CDR3 is TGCAGCGTTGAAGGACTACAGGGGAGAATCACTGAAGCTTTCTTT. The encoded protein is CSVEGLQGRITEAFF.

This clonotype was observed at least ten times. The chain couples TRBV4-2 to TRBJ1-1; the D is unclear. Per the germline V gene, CDR1 is LGHNA and CDR2 is YNFKEQ. The ends were cut back, 0 bases at V and 0 bases at J, with 8 bases in the middle. The length of the CDR3 is 15 residues. CDR3 region: CASSQDPPLNTEAFF. CDR3 bases: TGTGCCAGCAGCCAAGATCCCCCACTGAACACTGAAGCTTTCTTT.

This clonotype was seen more than once but under ten times. The CDR3 ends on some other residue instead of the conserved phenylalanine or tryptophan, so this is likely a read error. CDR3 region: CASSPGDYSNTGELFV. The CDR3 DNA reads TGCGCCAGCAGCCCCGGGGACTACTCGAACACCGGGGAGCTGTTTGTT. The J gene is TRBJ2-2, the V gene TRBV4-3, with TRBD2 matching over 7 bases. Per germline, CDR1 LGHNA and CDR2 YSLEER. After removal of 4 bases from V and 0 bases from J, the junction contained 5 bases not matched to a gene. There are 16 residues in the CDR3.

In its sample, this clonotype was seen a few times. This chain joins TRBV10-3 and TRBJ2-3; D call uncertain. V gave up 10 bases and J gave up 1 base, with 6 bases separating them. CDR1 is ENHRY, CDR2 SYGVKD, per germline. The CDR3 spans 11 residues. In nucleotides, the CDR3 is TGTGCCACCCGGGGCACAGATACGCAGTATTTT. Translated, it gives CATRGTDTQYF.

The sample holds a few counts of this clonotype. This chain connects TRBV7-2 to TRBJ2-3, with D uncertain. This CDR3 region has 13 residues. V was clipped by 3 bases and J by 6 bases, with 10 bases between them. Germline CDR1 reads SGHTA; CDR2 reads FQGNSA. CDR3 nucleotide sequence: TGTGCCAGCAGCTTGAATTCCCGGGATACGCAGTATTTT. Translating gives CASSLNSRDTQYF.

The gene calls are TRBV9 and TRBJ2-1; D is undetermined. The V end lost 0 bases, the J end lost 9 bases, and 13 bases lay between the germline ends. In germline, CDR1 is SGDLS, CDR2 YYNGEE. This CDR3 has 14 amino acids. Here the CDR3 DNA reads TGTGCCAGCAGCGTAGAAGGCGGTTGGGGTGAGCAGTTCTTC. Its translation is CASSVEGGWGEQFF.

This clonotype has a count of ten or more. The rearrangement joins TRBV2 to TRBJ2-1; 7 bases are a match to TRBD2. Germline V gene lookup returns CDR1 SNHLY and CDR2 FYNNEI. Trimming removed 8 bases from V and 0 bases from J; junction bases left unmatched: 7. The CDR3 consists of 15 residues. The CDR3 protein is CASAERGGSYNEQFF. CDR3 coding DNA: TGTGCCAGCGCCGAGCGGGGCGGCTCCTACAATGAGCAGTTCTTC.

This clonotype was detected a few times. The chain carries TRBV7-8 and TRBJ2-1; 8 bases match TRBD2. The CDR3 has 14 residues. The J segment lost 7 bases and the V segment lost 5 bases, leaving 7 bases of the junction unmatched. CDR1 is SGHVS and CDR2 is FQNEAQ in the germline V gene. The CDR3: CASSLRGRRNEQFF. For the CDR3, the DNA is TGTGCCAGCAGCCTCCGCGGGAGGCGGAATGAGCAGTTCTTC.

The gene calls are TRBV7-2 and TRBJ1-5; no clear D gene. From germline, CDR1 is SGHTA and CDR2 FQGNSA. The CDR3 extends over 17 amino acids. The V gene lost 1 base and the J gene lost 2 bases, with 15 bases spanning the gap. In DNA form, the CDR3 reads TGTGCCAGCAGCTTAGGGGCCAGCTCTGGAGGCAATCAGCCCCAGCATTTT. Translation: CASSLGASSGGNQPQHF.

This chain joins TRBV11-2 and TRBJ1-6; D gene ambiguous. The length of the CDR3 is 14 residues. Germline CDR1 reads SGHAT; CDR2 reads FQNNGV. Trimming pared 6 bases from V and 7 bases from J, leaving 13 bases between. CDR3 region: CASSSLWNNSPLHF. For the CDR3, the DNA is TGTGCCAGCAGTTCTTTATGGAACAATTCACCCCTCCACTTT.

This chain links TRBV7-6 with TRBJ2-1; D remains unclear. Trimming shortened V by 2 bases and J by 5 bases, and 13 bases separated the two germline ends. Germline V gene sequence: CDR1 SGHVS, CDR2 FNYEAQ. This CDR3 has 15 amino acids. CDR3 amino acids: CASSLSIRSNNEQFF. In DNA, the CDR3 is TGTGCCAGCAGCTTAAGTATCAGGAGCAACAATGAGCAGTTCTTC.

This clonotype was seen more than once but under ten times. The V and J genes are TRBV5-1 and TRBJ2-5; 13 bases line up with TRBD2. The CDR3 loop spans 16 amino acids. Trimming at V came to 3 bases and at J to 4 bases, leaving 6 bases not matched to a gene. Germline loops: CDR1 SGHRS, CDR2 YFSETQ. The DNA for the CDR3 is TGCGCCAGCAGCTCCCCGGGACTAGCGGGACGAGAGACCCAGTACTTC. Amino acid sequence: CASSSPGLAGRETQYF.

This clonotype was recorded a few times. This sequence joins TRBV7-9 and TRBJ1-1; no firm D call. This CDR3 has 14 amino acids. Germline lookup yields CDR1 SEHNR and CDR2 FQNEAQ (reference sequence). V gave up 7 bases and J gave up 1 base, with 13 bases separating them. CDR3 region: CASTKAPGNTEAFF. As DNA, the CDR3 is TGTGCCAGCACCAAGGCTCCGGGGAACACTGAAGCTTTCTTT.

The chain joins TRBV29-1 to TRBJ2-5; TRBD2 matches at 14 bases. V shed 4 bases and J 4 bases; nucleotides not matched to a gene: 8. This CDR3 spans 16 amino acids. Germline V gene sequence: CDR1 SQVTM, CDR2 ANQGSEA. In nucleotides, the CDR3 is TGCAGCGTTGGAGGACTAGCGGGAGGCAGGACAGAGACCCAGTACTTC. This sequence encodes CSVGGLAGGRTETQYF. The variable domain in full, completed from reference TRBV29-1 and TRBJ2-5, reads SAVISQKPSRDICQRGTSLTIQCQVDSQVTMMFWYRQQPGQSLTLIATANQGSEATYESGFVIDKFPISRPNLTFSTLTVSNMSPEDSSIYLCSVGGLAGGRTETQYFGPGTRLLVL.

The rearrangement links TRBV20-1 to TRBJ2-3; D is undetermined. CDR1 is DFQATT and CDR2 is SNEGSKA in the germline V gene (reference sequence). Between the trimmed V and J ends, which lost 1 base and 4 bases, there was a span of 12 bases. CDR3 length: 14 amino acids. For the CDR3, the DNA is TGCAGTGCTAGAGGACCGATTCTGGCAGATACGCAGTATTTT. Its protein product is CSARGPILADTQYF.

Only a few counts were recorded for this clonotype. The chain joins TRBV5-1 to TRBJ1-1; TRBD1 aligns across 9 bases. The germline V gene encodes CDR1 SGHRS and CDR2 YFSETQ. The V and J ends lost 3 bases and 7 bases, in that order; junction bases with no gene match: 7. This CDR3 region has 14 residues. The CDR3 loop reads CASSSPGQGFEAFF. CDR3 sequence (DNA): TGCGCCAGCAGCTCACCGGGACAGGGATTTGAAGCTTTCTTT.

This clonotype was counted only a few times. The J gene is TRBJ2-1, the V gene TRBV28; D gene uncertain. In germline, CDR1 is MDHEN, CDR2 SYDVKM. Trimming stripped 1 base from V and 4 bases from J, with 5 bases between. The CDR3 extends over 13 amino acids. The CDR3 DNA sequence: TGTGCCAGCAGTTTATCTATGTACAATGAGCAGTTCTTC. Amino acids: CASSLSMYNEQFF.

This clonotype was observed a handful of times. The genes are TRBV7-9 and TRBJ1-2; 11 bases line up with TRBD1. Germline assignment: CDR1 SEHNR and CDR2 FQNEAQ (reference sequence). V trimming: 4 bases; J trimming: 2 bases; junction bases outside the gene matches: 3. This CDR3 contains 15 residues. CDR3 in amino acids: CASSSRDRGNYGYTF. In nucleotides, the CDR3 is TGTGCCAGCAGCTCACGGGACAGGGGGAACTATGGCTACACCTTC.

This chain links TRBV6-2 or TRBV6-3 with TRBJ1-2, with no clear D. CDR1 and CDR2 (germline): MNHEY, SVGEGT. The CDR3 has 12 amino acids. Trimming cost V 2 bases and J 3 bases, with 4 bases left between them. This CDR3 is CASSYGDYGYTF. CDR3 DNA sequence: TGTGCCAGCAGTTACGGGGACTATGGCTACACCTTC.

This chain connects TRBV2 to TRBJ1-4; no firm D call. CDR1 SNHLY and CDR2 FYNNEI come from the germline V gene. The CDR3 is 18 amino acids. V was clipped by 2 bases and J by 3 bases, with 19 bases between them. CDR3 bases: TGTGCCAGCAGTGAACCTTGGCTACGCCCTACAGCTAATGAAAAACTGTTTTTT. This sequence encodes CASSEPWLRPTANEKLFF.

This clonotype was seen only a few times. V gene TRBV3-1 combines with J gene TRBJ2-7; no clear D. The CDR3 loop spans 13 amino acids. Trimming removed 5 bases from V and 3 bases from J, with 11 bases in between. Germline CDR1 is LGHDT and CDR2 is YNNKEL (reference sequence). The CDR3 coding sequence is TGTGCCAGCAGCGAGACCCATGGCTACGAGCAGTACTTC. Protein: CASSETHGYEQYF.

This chain joins TRBV2 and TRBJ2-1; D is ambiguous. CDR3 length: 12 amino acids. Between the trimmed V and J ends, which lost 1 base and 6 bases, there was a span of 4 bases. Germline V CDR1 and CDR2: SNHLY, FYNNEI. CDR3 loop: CASSEGANEQFF. The CDR3 DNA sequence: TGTGCCAGCAGTGAAGGTGCCAATGAGCAGTTCTTC.

This clonotype was recorded a few times. V is TRBV27 and J is TRBJ2-7; D unresolved. The V and J ends lost 6 bases and 4 bases respectively, with 16 bases between them. The germline V gene encodes CDR1 MNHEY and CDR2 SMNVEV (reference sequence). The CDR3 length is 14 residues. The CDR3: CASSPPSGLYEQYF. The DNA for the CDR3 is TGTGCCAGCAGCCCCCCATCGGGTTTGTACGAGCAGTACTTC.